A selection of T cell receptor beta chains follows, all from one sample in a study of CD8+ T cells in alopecia areata. Here immunoSEQ multiplex PCR was the method, and the copy in TCRdb shows in-frame clones only, minus some. The table records about 200,000 clones, around two fifths of them present only once. The sequencing here drew on CD4+ T cells sorted from blood, taken between weeks 30 and 35, from a patient treated with tofacitinib. These receptors came from a human donor with alopecia areata. The CDR3 runs from the conserved cysteine through the conserved F or W. The order of the fields is clone size, D gene, J gene, V gene, CDR3 DNA, CDR3 protein. A D gene is named only where the DNA matches it firmly. Not all rows give a size; the values are once, few, many and, for expanded clones, a class.

>NA|NA|TRBJ2-1|TRBV5-1
TGCGCCAGCAGCTTGGAGGACCGAAAGTTCTTC
CASSLEDRKFF
>few|TRBD2|TRBJ2-1|TRBV29-1
TGCAGCGTTGAGCGGGTAGCGGGGGCGAGCTCCTACAATGAGCAGTTCTTC
CSVERVAGASSYNEQFF
>few|NA|TRBJ2-7|TRBV29-1
TGCAGCGCTGGAGGGGGGTCCGCCTACGAGCAGTACTTC
CSAGGGSAYEQYF
>NA|NA|TRBJ2-2|TRBV4-1
TGCGCCAGCAGCCACATTAGACGGACAGCGAACACCGGGGAGCTGTTTTTT
CASSHIRRTANTGELFF
>NA|NA|TRBJ1-1|TRBV10-2
TGCGCCAGCAGTGAAAGGGACGAAGCTTTCTTT
CASSERDEAFF
>NA|TRBD1|TRBJ2-7|TRBV4-1
TGCGCCAGCAGCGTAGGACAGGGGAGCTCCTACGAGCAGTACTTC
CASSVGQGSSYEQYF
>NA|TRBD1|TRBJ2-2|TRBV6-1
TGTGCCAGCAGCGCTGACAGGGCGAACACCGGGGAGCTGTTTTTT
CASSADRANTGELFF
>few|NA|TRBJ2-1|TRBV14
TGTGCCAGCAGCCCAGGTGCCGGGTACAATGAGCAGTTCTTC
CASSPGAGYNEQFF
>NA|TRBD1|TRBJ2-7|TRBV6-6
TGTGCCAGCAGGCTGGGACAGACCTACGAGCAGTACTTC
CASRLGQTYEQYF
>NA|NA|TRBJ2-5|TRBV18
TGTGCCAGCTCACCCGACAGGTTCGAGACCCAGTACTTC
CASSPDRFETQYF
>few|NA|TRBJ1-2|TRBV30
TGTGCCGGTGGGGCAGGAGGCTACACCTTC
CAGGAGGYTF
>NA|TRBD1|TRBJ1-1|TRBV7-8
TGTGCCAGCAGCTTAGCGGGACAGGGAAACACTGAAGCTTTCTTT
CASSLAGQGNTEAFF
>NA|TRBD2|TRBJ2-1|TRBV4-2
TGTGCCAGCAGCCTGGGACTAGCGGGGGTCTCCTACAATGAGCAGTTCTTC
CASSLGLAGVSYNEQFF
>few|NA|TRBJ1-2|TRBV30
TGTGCCTGGAGTGGCCCCGGGGGCTATGGCTACACCTTC
CAWSGPGGYGYTF
>few|NA|TRBJ2-3|TRBV30
TGTGCCTGGGCTCCCTCCTGGGCGGGGACAGATACGCAGTATTTT
CAWAPSWAGTDTQYF
>NA|TRBD2|TRBJ2-7|TRBV9
TGTGCCAGCAGCGTAAGTCCCGGGACTAGCTACGAGCAGTACTTC
CASSVSPGTSYEQYF
>NA|TRBD2|TRBJ2-7|TRBV7-9
TGTGCCAGCAGCTCCGGACTAGCGGGAAGTAAAAACGAGCAGTACTTC
CASSSGLAGSKNEQYF
>NA|NA|TRBJ2-1|TRBV5-1
TGCGCCAGTGCACCATACGGGGGTGAGCAGTTCTTC
CASAPYGGEQFF
>NA|TRBD2|TRBJ2-7|TRBV29-1
TGCAGCGTTTCACTAGCGGGCGCCGCCTACGAGCAGTACTTC
CSVSLAGAAYEQYF
>few|NA|TRBJ1-2|TRBV30
TGTGCCTGGAGTCCTATCTGGGGGGATGGCTACACCTTC
CAWSPIWGDGYTF
>NA|TRBD2|TRBJ2-1|TRBV27
TGTGCCAGCAGTATATCGCCTAGCGGTCCTAGCTCCTACAATGAGCAGTTCTTC
CASSISPSGPSSYNEQFF
>NA|NA|TRBJ2-6|TRBV30
TGTGCCTGGAGGGTGGCTGGGGCCAACGTCCTGACTTTC
CAWRVAGANVLTF
>NA|NA|TRBJ1-1|TRBV11-2
TGTGCCAGCAGCGGACGGGCAGGGGCTAAAATGAACACTGAAGCTTTCTTT
CASSGRAGAKMNTEAFF
>NA|NA|TRBJ2-1|TRBV4-2
TGTGCCAGCAGCCATGCCCGGGGCCTCACGGATGAGCAGTTCTTC
CASSHARGLTDEQFF
>NA|NA|TRBJ2-5|TRBV29-1
TGCAGCGTTGTCACAGCTTCTCCGTTGCTTACGAAGTACCAAGAGACCCAGTACTTC
CSVVTASPLLTKYQETQYF
>few|TRBD1|TRBJ1-4|TRBV2
TGTGCCAGCAGGGACAGGGGGCGGGATGAAAAACTGTTTTTT
CASRDRGRDEKLFF
>NA|TRBD1|TRBJ1-2|TRBV9
TGTGCCAGCAGCGGCGACAGGACAGGGGACTATGGCTACACCTTC
CASSGDRTGDYGYTF
>few|TRBD1|TRBJ2-1|TRBV15
TGTGCCACCAGCAGAGCCGACAGGGACTACAATGAGCAGTTCTTC
CATSRADRDYNEQFF
>few|TRBD2|TRBJ2-1|TRBV4-2
TGTGCCAGCAGCCAAGATTCAAGTCGTGGTAGCGGGAGAGTCGGTGAGCAGTTCTTC
CASSQDSSRGSGRVGEQFF
>few|TRBD1|TRBJ1-1|TRBV7-2
TGTGCCAGCAGCCGGTGGACAGGGCAGGCTTTCTTT
CASSRWTGQAFF
>NA|TRBD2|TRBJ2-5|TRBV15
TGTGCCACTCCTGCGTCCAAACTAGCGGGAGAAGAGACCCAGTACTTC
CATPASKLAGEETQYF
>few|NA|TRBJ2-3|TRBV29-1
TGCAGCGTTGAGTCGGCACTTTTGGCGGATACGCAGTATTTT
CSVESALLADTQYF
>NA|NA|TRBJ2-2|TRBV5-1
TGCGCCAGCAGCTCACAGGGATCAGGCGGGGAGCTGTTTTTT
CASSSQGSGGELFF
>NA|NA|TRBJ2-1|TRBV7-7
TGTGCCAGCAGCTTAGGAGCACAAACCAATGAGCAGTTCTTC
CASSLGAQTNEQFF
>NA|TRBD1|TRBJ2-4|TRBV27
TGTGCCAGCAGTTCCACATACCCGGGACAGGGATCGGGGGGCAAAAACATTCAGTACTTC
CASSSTYPGQGSGGKNIQYF
>few|NA|TRBJ1-1|TRBV15
TGTGCCACCAGCAGAGTAGGCACTGAAGCTTTCTTT
CATSRVGTEAFF
>NA|NA|TRBJ2-1|TRBV5-1
TGCGCCAGCAGCTACGTTGATGAGCAGTTCTTC
CASSYVDEQFF
>few|TRBD1|TRBJ1-5|TRBV30
TGTGCCTGGAGTGTGGGACAGTCCGGAGGCAATCAGCCCCAGCATTTT
CAWSVGQSGGNQPQHF
>NA|TRBD2|TRBJ2-7|TRBV7-9
TGTGCCAGCAGCCTAGCGGGAGGGCCGTGGAGCGAGCAGTACTTC
CASSLAGGPWSEQYF
>NA|TRBD2|TRBJ2-1|TRBV11-2
TGTGCCAGCAGCTTCAACACCGGGACTAGCGGGAGGAATGAGCAGTTCTTC
CASSFNTGTSGRNEQFF